The 3 T cell receptor beta chains listed next were all sequenced from one sample in a study of T cells in Graves' hyperthyroidism and ophthalmopathy (dated by TCRdb to the late 2010s). The receptor library was made with multiplex PCR. Sequenced using an Illumina HiSeq 2000. The TCR beta CDR3 regions were amplified from the RNA transcripts. For the first round of RT-PCR on the TCR CDR3, the HTBI primer set was used together with the Qiagen OneStep RT-PCR kit. The raw public data were reprocessed by TCRdb itself: fastp quality trimming at Q25, MiXCR clonotype calling, in-frame beta chains only. Rows with a matching CDR3 protein are joined into one entry that keeps the most common DNA and genes. The sample table lists fewer than 450,000 distinct CDR3 sequences, about a sixth of them with a count of one. The ten top clones hold around a third of the sample. The sample consisted of blood. The receptors derive from a woman aged 30 to 39 with Graves' hyperthyroidism that later progressed to Graves' ophthalmopathy.

The table lists this clonotype with a count of one. Given a much more abundant clone one base away, this may be a read error. The chain uses TRBV7-9 and TRBJ2-7; D is unclear. This CDR3 has 14 residues. Germline-derived CDR1 and CDR2 are SEHNR and FQNEAQ (reference sequence). V lost 0 bases, J lost 2 bases, and 8 bases lay in between. The CDR3 DNA follows: TGTGCCAGCAGCTTAGCGCCGGCCGCCTACGAGCAGTACTTC. Its translation: CASSLAPAAYEQYF.

This clonotype was counted only a few times. The chain links TRBV4-1 to TRBJ2-7; unclear D gene. The CDR3 is 17 residues long. Germline V lookup: CDR1 MGHRA, CDR2 YSYEKL. V dropped 0 bases and J dropped 3 bases, with 18 bases sitting between them. Written as DNA, the CDR3 is TGCGCCAGCAGCCAAGATTTGTACACCTTAATCGGCTACGAGCAGTACTTC. Its protein product is CASSQDLYTLIGYEQYF.

This clonotype was seen more than once but under ten times. V is TRBV20-1 and J is TRBJ2-5, with 8 bases matching TRBD2. Germline CDR1 is DFQATT and CDR2 is SNEGSKA (reference sequence). The CDR3 is 14 residues long. CDR3 sequence: CRAHSGELQETQYF. The CDR3, as DNA: TGCAGGGCTCATAGCGGGGAGCTCCAAGAGACCCAGTACTTC.